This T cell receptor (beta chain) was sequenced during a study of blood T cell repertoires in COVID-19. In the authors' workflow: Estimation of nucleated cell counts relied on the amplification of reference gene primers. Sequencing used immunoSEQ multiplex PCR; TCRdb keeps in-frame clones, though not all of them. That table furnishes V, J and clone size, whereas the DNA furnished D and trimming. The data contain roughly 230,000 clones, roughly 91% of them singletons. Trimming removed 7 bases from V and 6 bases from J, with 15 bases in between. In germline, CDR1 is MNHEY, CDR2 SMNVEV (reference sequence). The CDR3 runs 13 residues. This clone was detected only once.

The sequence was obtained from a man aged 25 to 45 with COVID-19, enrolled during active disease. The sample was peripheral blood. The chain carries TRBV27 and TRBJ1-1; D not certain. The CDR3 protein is CASNQGPGAEAFF. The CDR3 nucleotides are TGTGCCAGCAATCAAGGGCCCGGGGCTGAAGCTTTCTTT.